This T cell receptor beta chain came from a study of T-cell reconstitution after alpha-beta-depleted transplantation in children. Study findings and constraints: By one year post-transplant, T-cell counts and diversity largely arose from T cells that were newly produced. About two months after transplant, alpha-beta T cells reportedly came from several hundred expanded graft clones. Day-60 TCRbeta diversity that was high in some patients was derived from surviving recipient T cells and thymic progenitors.

The TCRbeta library incorporated unique molecular identifiers. TCRdb recomputed calls from the PCR reads with MiXCR, one row per CDR3 protein. The sample has tens of thousands of distinct CDR3 sequences, 44% seen once. Trimming cost V 5 bases and J 5 bases; bases outside gene matches: 11. There are 16 residues in the CDR3. About this clonotype itself: Its target is not known.

The sample in question was PBMCs, mostly from graft donor cells, obtained 360 days after TCRalphabeta/CD19-depleted stem cell transplant. This clonotype was sampled from a male patient younger than 18 who had a stem cell transplant for acute lymphoblastic leukemia, so the T cells may come from the graft donor. This sequence joins TRBV12-3 or TRBV12-4 and TRBJ2-1, with 8 bases that match TRBD2. Here the CDR3 DNA reads TGTGCCAGCAGTCGACCCGGGCTAGCGGGTAACAATGAGCAGTTCTTC. It is translated as CASSRPGLAGNNEQFF.